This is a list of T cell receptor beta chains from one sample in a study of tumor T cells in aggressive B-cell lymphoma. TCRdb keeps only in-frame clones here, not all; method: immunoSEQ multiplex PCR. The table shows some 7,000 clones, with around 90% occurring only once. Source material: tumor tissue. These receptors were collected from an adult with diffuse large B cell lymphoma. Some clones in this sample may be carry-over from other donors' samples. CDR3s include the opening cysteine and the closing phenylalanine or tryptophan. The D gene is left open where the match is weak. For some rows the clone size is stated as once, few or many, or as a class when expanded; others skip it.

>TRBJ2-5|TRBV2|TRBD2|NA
TGTGCCAGCAGCCGATTAAGCGGGGGGCAACAAGAGACCCAGTACTTC
CASSRLSGGQQETQYF
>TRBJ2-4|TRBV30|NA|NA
TGTGCCTGGAGTGTACCGGGGACTCTAGCCAAAAACATTCAGTACTTC
CAWSVPGTLAKNIQYF
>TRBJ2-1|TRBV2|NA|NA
TGTGCCAGCAGACCTGGGGGGAATGAGCAGTTCTTC
CASRPGGNEQFF
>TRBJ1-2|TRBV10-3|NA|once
TGTGCCATACGGGACACAACTAACTATGGCTACACCTTC
CAIRDTTNYGYTF
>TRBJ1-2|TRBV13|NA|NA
TGTGCCAGCAGCTTGTTACAGGGTAAAGGCTACACCTTC
CASSLLQGKGYTF
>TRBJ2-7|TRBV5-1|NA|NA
TGCGCCAGCAGCTTGGTAGGAGGCCCCTACGAGCAGTACTTC
CASSLVGGPYEQYF
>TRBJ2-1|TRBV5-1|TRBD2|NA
TGCGCCAGCAGCACTGATACTAGCGGGCTTTACAATGAGCAGTTCTTC
CASSTDTSGLYNEQFF
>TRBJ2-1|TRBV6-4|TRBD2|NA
TGTGCCAGCAGTTTATTAGCGGGGGGTGATGAGCAGTTCTTC
CASSLLAGGDEQFF
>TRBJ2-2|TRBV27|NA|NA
TGTGCCAGCAGTTTTGGCCCCCCCGACACCGGGGAGCTGTTTTTT
CASSFGPPDTGELFF
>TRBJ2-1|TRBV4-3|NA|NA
TGCGCCAGCAGCCAAGTTCAGGGGGGTTACAATGAGCAGTTCTTC
CASSQVQGGYNEQFF
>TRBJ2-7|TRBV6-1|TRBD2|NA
TGTGCCAGCAGGGCCCGGACTAGCGCCTACGAGCAGTACTTC
CASRARTSAYEQYF
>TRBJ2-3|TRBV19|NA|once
TGTGCCAGTAGGGAGACTAGTTTGTTTCCAGATACGCAGTATTTT
CASRETSLFPDTQYF
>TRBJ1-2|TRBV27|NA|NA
TGTGCCAGCAGTTTATCCGGGTATGGCTACACCTTC
CASSLSGYGYTF
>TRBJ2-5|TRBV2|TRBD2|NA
TGTGCCAGCAGGCTGACTTTGCGGGGGGTTGAGACCCAGTACTTC
CASRLTLRGVETQYF
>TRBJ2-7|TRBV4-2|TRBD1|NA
TGTGCCAGCAGGAGGGACAGGTTAGTTCAGTACTTC
CASRRDRLVQYF
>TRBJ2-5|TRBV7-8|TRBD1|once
TGTGCCAGCAGCCCTGGGACAGTCGGACTTGAGACCCAGTACTTC
CASSPGTVGLETQYF
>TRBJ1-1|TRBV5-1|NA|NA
TGCGCCAGCAGCTTGGCCGGCAGGGAGAACACTGAAGCTTTCTTT
CASSLAGRENTEAFF
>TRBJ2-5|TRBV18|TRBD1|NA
TGTGCCAGCTCACCTTGGACAGGGGAGAAGGAGCAGTACTTC
CASSPWTGEKEQYF
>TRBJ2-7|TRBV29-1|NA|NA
TGCAGCGTCTGGGCGGGGGCCAGCTACGAGCAGTACTTC
CSVWAGASYEQYF
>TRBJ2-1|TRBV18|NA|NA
TGTGCCAGCTCACTTTACACAGACAATGAGCAGTTCTTC
CASSLYTDNEQFF
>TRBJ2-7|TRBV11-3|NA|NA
TGTGCCAGCAGTCCGGACAGCCACGAGCAGTACTTC
CASSPDSHEQYF
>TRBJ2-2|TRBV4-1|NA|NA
TGCGCCAGCAGCCAAGCTTTAATGCTAACCGGGGAGCTGTTTTTT
CASSQALMLTGELFF
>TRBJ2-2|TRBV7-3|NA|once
TGTGCCAGCAGCTCCGGGGGAGAGCTGTTTTTT
CASSSGGELFF
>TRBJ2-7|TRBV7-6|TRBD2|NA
TGTGCCAGCAGCTTAGCGGGAGGGGCCCACGAGCAGTACTTC
CASSLAGGAHEQYF
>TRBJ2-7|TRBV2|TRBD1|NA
TGTGCCAGCAGTGCGGGACAGGGTACCTACGAGCAGTACTTC
CASSAGQGTYEQYF
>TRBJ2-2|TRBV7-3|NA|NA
TGTGCCAGCAGCTTAAAATCTTTGGACAGTGCGAACACCGGGGAGCTGTTTTTT
CASSLKSLDSANTGELFF
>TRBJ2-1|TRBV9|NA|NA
TGTGCCAGCAGCGTAGGACCGGGAGTTAATGAGCAGTTCTTC
CASSVGPGVNEQFF
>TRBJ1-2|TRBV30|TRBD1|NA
TGTGCCTGGAGTGGCCAGGGGGAAGCTAACTATGGCTACACCTTC
CAWSGQGEANYGYTF
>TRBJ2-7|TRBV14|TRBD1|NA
TGTGCCAGCAGATCCCGGACAGGCTACGAGCAGTACTTC
CASRSRTGYEQYF
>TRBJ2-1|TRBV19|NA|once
TGTGCCAGTAGTATTATGGGAGAGGGCTACAATGAGCAGTTCTTC
CASSIMGEGYNEQFF
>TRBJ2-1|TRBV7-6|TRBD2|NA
TGTGCCAGCAGCTTAGAAGCGGGGGGATACAATGAGCAGTTCTTC
CASSLEAGGYNEQFF
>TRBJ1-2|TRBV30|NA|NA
TGTGCCTGGAGTGGCGCTTGGGCCAGCGGTGGCTACACCTTC
CAWSGAWASGGYTF
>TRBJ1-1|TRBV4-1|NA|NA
TGCGCCAGCAGCCAACTAATACCCGGGAGAGCTTTCTTT
CASSQLIPGRAFF
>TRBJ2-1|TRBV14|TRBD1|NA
TGTGCCAGCAGCCAATTACCGGGACAGGGAGATAATGAGCAGTTCTTC
CASSQLPGQGDNEQFF
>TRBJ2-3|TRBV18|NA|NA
TGTGCCAGCTCACCACGGGCTAGCCCACCTACCACAGATACGCAGTATTTT
CASSPRASPPTTDTQYF
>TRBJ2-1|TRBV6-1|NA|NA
TGTGCCAGCAGTGAAAACGCGGAGAGCTACAATGAGCAGTTCTTC
CASSENAESYNEQFF
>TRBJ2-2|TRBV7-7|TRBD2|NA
TGTGCCAGCAGCTTACTAGCGGAGAACACCGGGGAGCTGTTTTTT
CASSLLAENTGELFF
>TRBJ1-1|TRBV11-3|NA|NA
TGTGCCAGCAGCTTAGTTCAGAACACTGAAGCTTTCTTT
CASSLVQNTEAFF
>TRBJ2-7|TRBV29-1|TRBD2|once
TGCAGCGTGCGTTCGGGGGGGGGCTCGAGCGAGCAGTACTTC
CSVRSGGGSSEQYF